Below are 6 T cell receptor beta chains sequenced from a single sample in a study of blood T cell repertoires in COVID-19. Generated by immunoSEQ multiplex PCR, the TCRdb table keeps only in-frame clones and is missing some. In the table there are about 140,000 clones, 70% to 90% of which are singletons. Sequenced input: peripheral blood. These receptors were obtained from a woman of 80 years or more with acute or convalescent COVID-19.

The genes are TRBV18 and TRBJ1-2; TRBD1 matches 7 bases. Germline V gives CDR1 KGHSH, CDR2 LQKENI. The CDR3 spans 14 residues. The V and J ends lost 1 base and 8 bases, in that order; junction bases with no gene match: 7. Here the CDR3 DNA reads TGTGCCAGCTCACCACTGGGACAGTTGGGGGGCTACACCTTC. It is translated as CASSPLGQLGGYTF.

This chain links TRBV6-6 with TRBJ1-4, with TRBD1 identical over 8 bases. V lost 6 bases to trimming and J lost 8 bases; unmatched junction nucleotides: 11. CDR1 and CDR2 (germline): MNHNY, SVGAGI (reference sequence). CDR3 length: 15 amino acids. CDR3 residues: CASSPGDRGGEKLFF. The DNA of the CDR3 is TGTGCCAGCAGCCCCGGAGACAGGGGAGGCGAAAAACTGTTTTTT.

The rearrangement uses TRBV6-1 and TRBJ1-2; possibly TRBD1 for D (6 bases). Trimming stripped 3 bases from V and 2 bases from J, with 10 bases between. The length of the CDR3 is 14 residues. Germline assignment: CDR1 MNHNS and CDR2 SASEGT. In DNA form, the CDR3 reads TGTGCCAGCAGTGACAGGGGAGTGAACTATGGCTACACCTTC. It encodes CASSDRGVNYGYTF.

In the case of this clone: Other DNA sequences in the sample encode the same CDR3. Written as DNA, the CDR3 is TGTGCCAGCTCACCTGGGACAGGCTATGGCTACACCTTC. Protein sequence: CASSPGTGYGYTF. The chain links TRBV18 to TRBJ1-2; 8 bases line up with TRBD1. Germline trimming cut 3 bases from V and 4 bases from J; bases unmatched to any gene: 1. CDR1 is KGHSH and CDR2 is LQKENI in the germline V gene. The CDR3 consists of 13 residues.

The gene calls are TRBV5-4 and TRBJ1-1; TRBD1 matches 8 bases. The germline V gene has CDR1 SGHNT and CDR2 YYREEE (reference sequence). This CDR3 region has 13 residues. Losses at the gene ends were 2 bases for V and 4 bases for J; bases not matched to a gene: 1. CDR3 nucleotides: TGTGCCAGCAGCTTAACAGGGGGCACTGAAGCTTTCTTT. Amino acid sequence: CASSLTGGTEAFF.

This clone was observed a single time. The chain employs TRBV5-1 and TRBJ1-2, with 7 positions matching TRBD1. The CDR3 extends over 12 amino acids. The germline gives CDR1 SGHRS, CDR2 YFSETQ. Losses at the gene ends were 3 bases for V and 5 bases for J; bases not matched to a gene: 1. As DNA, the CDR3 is TGCGCCAGCAGCTCGGGACAGTATGGCTACACCTTC. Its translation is CASSSGQYGYTF.